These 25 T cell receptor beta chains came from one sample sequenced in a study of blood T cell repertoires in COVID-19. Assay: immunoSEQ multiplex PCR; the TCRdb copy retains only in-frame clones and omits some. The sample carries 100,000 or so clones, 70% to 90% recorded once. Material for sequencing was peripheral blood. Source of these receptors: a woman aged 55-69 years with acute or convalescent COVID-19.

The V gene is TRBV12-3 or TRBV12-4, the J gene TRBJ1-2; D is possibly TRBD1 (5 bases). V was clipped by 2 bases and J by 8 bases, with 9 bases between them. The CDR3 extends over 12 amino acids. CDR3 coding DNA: TGTGCCAGCAGTTTATGGACAACGGGCTACACCTTC. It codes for CASSLWTTGYTF.

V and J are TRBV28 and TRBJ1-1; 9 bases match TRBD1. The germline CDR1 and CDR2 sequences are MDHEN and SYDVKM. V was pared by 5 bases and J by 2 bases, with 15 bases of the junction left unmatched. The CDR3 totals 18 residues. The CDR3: CASSIPITGGRGNTEAFF. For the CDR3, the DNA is TGTGCCAGCAGTATCCCAATCACAGGGGGCCGAGGCAACACTGAAGCTTTCTTT.

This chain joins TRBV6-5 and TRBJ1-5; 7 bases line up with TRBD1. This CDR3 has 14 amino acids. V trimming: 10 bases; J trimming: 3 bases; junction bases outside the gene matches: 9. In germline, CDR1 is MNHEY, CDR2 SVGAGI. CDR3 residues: CATTEGASNQPQHF. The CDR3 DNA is TGTGCCACCACCGAGGGGGCTTCCAATCAGCCCCAGCATTTT.

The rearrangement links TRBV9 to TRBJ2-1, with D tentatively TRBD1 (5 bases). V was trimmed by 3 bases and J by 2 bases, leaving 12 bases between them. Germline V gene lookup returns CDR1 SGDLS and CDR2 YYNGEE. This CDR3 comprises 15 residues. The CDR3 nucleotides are TGTGCCAGCAGCGCCAGGGAATTCGCCTACAATGAGCAGTTCTTC. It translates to CASSAREFAYNEQFF. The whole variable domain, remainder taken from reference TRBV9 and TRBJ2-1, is DSGVTQTPKHLITATGQRVTLRCSPRSGDLSVYWYQQSLDQGLQFLIQYYNGEERAKGNILERFSAQQFPDLHSELNLSSLELGDSALYFCASSAREFAYNEQFFGPGTRLTVL.

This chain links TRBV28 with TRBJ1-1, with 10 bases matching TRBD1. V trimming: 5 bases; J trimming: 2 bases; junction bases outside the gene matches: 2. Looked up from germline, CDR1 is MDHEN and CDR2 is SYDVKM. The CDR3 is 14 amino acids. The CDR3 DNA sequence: TGTGCCAGCAGTGGGACAGGGGAAAACACTGAAGCTTTCTTT. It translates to CASSGTGENTEAFF. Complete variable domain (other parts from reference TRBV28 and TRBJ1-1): DVKVTQSSRYLVKRTGEKVFLECVQDMDHENMFWYRQDPGLGLRLIYFSYDVKMKEKGDIPEGYSVSREKKERFSLILESASTNQTSMYLCASSGTGENTEAFFGQGTRLTVV.

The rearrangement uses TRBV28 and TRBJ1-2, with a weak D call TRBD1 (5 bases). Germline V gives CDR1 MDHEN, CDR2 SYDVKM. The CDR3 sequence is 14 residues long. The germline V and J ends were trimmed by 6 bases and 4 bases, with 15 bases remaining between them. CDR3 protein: CASSSVDTFYGYTF. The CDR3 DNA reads TGTGCCAGCAGCTCAGTGGACACCTTCTATGGCTACACCTTC.

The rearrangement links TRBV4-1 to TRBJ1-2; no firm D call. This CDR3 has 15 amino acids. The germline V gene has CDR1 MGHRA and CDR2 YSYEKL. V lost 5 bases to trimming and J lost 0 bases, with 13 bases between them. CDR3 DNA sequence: TGCGCCAGCAGCTACACTTCCCAGGCTAACTATGGCTACACCTTC. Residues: CASSYTSQANYGYTF.

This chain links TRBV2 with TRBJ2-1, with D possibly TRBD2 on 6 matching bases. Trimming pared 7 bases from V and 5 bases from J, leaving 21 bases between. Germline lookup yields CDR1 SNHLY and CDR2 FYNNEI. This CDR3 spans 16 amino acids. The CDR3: CASTRLGLGLDNEQFF. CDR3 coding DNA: TGTGCCAGCACACGACTAGGTCTCGGCCTTGACAATGAGCAGTTCTTC.

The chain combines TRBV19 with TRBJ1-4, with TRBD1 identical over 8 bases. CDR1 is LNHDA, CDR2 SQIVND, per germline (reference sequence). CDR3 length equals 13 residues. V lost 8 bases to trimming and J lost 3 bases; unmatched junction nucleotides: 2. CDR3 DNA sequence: TGTGCCAGTCAACAGGGGGCTAATGAAAAACTGTTTTTT. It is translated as CASQQGANEKLFF.

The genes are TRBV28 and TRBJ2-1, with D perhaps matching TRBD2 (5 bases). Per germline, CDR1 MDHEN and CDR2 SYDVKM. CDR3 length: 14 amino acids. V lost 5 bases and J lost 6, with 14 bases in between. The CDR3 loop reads CASSPHSGFNEQFF. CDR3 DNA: TGTGCCAGCAGTCCCCACTCGGGGTTCAATGAGCAGTTCTTC.

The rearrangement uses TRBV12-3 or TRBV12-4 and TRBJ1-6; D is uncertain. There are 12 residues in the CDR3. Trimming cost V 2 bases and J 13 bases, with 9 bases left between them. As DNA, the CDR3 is TGTGCCAGCAGTTTACCAGGAACCCCCCTCCACTTT. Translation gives CASSLPGTPLHF.

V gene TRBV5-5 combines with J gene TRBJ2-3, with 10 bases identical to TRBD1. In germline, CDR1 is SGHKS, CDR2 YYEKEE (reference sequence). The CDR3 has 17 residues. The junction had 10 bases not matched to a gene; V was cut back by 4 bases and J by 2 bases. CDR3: CASSLAGTGVFTDTQYF. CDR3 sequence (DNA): TGTGCCAGCAGCCTGGCCGGGACAGGGGTGTTCACAGATACGCAGTATTTT.

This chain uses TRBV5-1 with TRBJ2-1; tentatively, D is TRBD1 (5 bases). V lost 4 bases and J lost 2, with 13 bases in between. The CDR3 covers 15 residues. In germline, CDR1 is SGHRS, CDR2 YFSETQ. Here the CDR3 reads CASSNQGTTYNEQFF. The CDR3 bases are TGCGCCAGCAGCAACCAGGGTACGACCTACAATGAGCAGTTCTTC.

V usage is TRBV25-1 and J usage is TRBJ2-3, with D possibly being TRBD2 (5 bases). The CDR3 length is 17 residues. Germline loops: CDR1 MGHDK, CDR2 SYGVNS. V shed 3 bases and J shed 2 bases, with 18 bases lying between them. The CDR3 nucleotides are TGTGCCAGCAGTGATCAACCAGGAGGCCCGCACACAGATACGCAGTATTTT. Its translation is CASSDQPGGPHTDTQYF.

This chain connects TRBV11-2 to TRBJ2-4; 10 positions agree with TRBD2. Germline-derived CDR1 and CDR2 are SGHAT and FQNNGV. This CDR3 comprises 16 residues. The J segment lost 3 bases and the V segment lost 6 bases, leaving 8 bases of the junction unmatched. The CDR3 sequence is CASRAYSSGSKNIQYF. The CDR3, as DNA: TGTGCCAGCAGAGCTTACTCTAGCGGGAGCAAAAACATTCAGTACTTC.

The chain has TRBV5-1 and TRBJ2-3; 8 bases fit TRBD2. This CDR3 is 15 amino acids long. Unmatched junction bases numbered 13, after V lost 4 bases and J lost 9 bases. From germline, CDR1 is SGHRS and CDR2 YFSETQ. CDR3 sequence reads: CASSPAGGGRETQYF. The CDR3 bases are TGCGCCAGCAGCCCCGCGGGGGGTGGGCGGGAGACGCAGTATTTT.

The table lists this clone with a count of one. This CDR3 is CASTVEGGAGVRYNEQFF. DNA for the CDR3: TGTGCCAGCACCGTTGAAGGCGGGGCGGGAGTGAGGTACAATGAGCAGTTCTTC. The chain has TRBV5-8 and TRBJ2-1; 7 nucleotides match TRBD2. V was clipped by 6 bases and J by 4 bases; unmatched bases: 19. CDR1 is SGHTS, CDR2 YDEGEE, per germline. This CDR3 is built from 18 residues. The whole variable domain, remainder taken from reference TRBV5-8 and TRBJ2-1, is EAGVTQSPTHLIKTRGQQATLRCSPISGHTSVYWYQQALGLGLQFLLWYDEGEERNRGNFPPRFSGRQFPNYSSELNVNALELEDSALYLCASTVEGGAGVRYNEQFFGPGTRLTVL.

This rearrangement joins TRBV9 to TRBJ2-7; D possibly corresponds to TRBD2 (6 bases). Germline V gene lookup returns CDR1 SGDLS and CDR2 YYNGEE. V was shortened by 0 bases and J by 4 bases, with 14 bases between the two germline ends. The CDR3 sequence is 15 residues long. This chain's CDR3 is CASSVDLGRGYEQYF. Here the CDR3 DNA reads TGTGCCAGCAGCGTAGATCTAGGGCGGGGTTACGAGCAGTACTTC.

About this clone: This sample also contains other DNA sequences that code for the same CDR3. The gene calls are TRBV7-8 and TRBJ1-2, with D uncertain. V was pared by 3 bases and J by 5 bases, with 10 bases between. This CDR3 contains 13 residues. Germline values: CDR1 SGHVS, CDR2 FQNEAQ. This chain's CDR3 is CASSLGTGYGYTF. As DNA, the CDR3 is TGTGCCAGCAGCTTGGGTACGGGGTATGGCTACACCTTC.

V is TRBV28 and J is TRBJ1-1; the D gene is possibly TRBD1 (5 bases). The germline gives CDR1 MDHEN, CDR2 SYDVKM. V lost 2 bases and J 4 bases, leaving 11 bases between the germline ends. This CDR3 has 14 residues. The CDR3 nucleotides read TGTGCCAGCAGTTTAATGACAGCGGGCACTGAAGCTTTCTTT. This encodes CASSLMTAGTEAFF.

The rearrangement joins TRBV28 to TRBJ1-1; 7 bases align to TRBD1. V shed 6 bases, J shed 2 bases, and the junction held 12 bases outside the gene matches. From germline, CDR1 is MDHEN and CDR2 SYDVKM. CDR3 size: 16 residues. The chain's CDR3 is CASRPTGKGLNTEAFF. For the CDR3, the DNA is TGTGCCAGCAGACCGACAGGGAAAGGGCTTAACACTGAAGCTTTCTTT.

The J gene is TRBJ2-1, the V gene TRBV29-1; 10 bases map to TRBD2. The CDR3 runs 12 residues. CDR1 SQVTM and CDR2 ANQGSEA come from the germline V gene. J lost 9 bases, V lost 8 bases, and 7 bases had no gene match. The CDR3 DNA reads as TGCAGCACCAGCGGGAGGGTTAGTGAGCAGTTCTTC. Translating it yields CSTSGRVSEQFF.

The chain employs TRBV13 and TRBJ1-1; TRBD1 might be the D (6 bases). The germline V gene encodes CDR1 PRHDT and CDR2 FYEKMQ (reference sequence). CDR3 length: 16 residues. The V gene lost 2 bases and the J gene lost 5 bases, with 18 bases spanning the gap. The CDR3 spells CASSLFRNSRGTEAFF. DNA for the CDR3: TGTGCCAGCAGCTTATTTCGGAACAGTAGGGGGACTGAAGCTTTCTTT.

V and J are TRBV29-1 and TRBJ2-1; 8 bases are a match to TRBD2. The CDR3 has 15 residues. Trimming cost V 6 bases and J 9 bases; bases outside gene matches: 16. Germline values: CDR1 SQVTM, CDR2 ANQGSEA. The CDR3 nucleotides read TGCAGCGTGCCTAGAATTGGGACTCGGGGGGGTGAGCAGTTCTTC. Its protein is CSVPRIGTRGGEQFF.

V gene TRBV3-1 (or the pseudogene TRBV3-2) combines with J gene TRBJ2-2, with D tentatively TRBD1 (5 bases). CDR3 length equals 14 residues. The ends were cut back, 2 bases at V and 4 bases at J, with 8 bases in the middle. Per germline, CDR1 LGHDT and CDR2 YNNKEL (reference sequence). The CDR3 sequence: CASSQLGATGELFF. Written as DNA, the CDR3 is TGTGCCAGCAGCCAACTAGGGGCCACCGGGGAGCTGTTTTTT.